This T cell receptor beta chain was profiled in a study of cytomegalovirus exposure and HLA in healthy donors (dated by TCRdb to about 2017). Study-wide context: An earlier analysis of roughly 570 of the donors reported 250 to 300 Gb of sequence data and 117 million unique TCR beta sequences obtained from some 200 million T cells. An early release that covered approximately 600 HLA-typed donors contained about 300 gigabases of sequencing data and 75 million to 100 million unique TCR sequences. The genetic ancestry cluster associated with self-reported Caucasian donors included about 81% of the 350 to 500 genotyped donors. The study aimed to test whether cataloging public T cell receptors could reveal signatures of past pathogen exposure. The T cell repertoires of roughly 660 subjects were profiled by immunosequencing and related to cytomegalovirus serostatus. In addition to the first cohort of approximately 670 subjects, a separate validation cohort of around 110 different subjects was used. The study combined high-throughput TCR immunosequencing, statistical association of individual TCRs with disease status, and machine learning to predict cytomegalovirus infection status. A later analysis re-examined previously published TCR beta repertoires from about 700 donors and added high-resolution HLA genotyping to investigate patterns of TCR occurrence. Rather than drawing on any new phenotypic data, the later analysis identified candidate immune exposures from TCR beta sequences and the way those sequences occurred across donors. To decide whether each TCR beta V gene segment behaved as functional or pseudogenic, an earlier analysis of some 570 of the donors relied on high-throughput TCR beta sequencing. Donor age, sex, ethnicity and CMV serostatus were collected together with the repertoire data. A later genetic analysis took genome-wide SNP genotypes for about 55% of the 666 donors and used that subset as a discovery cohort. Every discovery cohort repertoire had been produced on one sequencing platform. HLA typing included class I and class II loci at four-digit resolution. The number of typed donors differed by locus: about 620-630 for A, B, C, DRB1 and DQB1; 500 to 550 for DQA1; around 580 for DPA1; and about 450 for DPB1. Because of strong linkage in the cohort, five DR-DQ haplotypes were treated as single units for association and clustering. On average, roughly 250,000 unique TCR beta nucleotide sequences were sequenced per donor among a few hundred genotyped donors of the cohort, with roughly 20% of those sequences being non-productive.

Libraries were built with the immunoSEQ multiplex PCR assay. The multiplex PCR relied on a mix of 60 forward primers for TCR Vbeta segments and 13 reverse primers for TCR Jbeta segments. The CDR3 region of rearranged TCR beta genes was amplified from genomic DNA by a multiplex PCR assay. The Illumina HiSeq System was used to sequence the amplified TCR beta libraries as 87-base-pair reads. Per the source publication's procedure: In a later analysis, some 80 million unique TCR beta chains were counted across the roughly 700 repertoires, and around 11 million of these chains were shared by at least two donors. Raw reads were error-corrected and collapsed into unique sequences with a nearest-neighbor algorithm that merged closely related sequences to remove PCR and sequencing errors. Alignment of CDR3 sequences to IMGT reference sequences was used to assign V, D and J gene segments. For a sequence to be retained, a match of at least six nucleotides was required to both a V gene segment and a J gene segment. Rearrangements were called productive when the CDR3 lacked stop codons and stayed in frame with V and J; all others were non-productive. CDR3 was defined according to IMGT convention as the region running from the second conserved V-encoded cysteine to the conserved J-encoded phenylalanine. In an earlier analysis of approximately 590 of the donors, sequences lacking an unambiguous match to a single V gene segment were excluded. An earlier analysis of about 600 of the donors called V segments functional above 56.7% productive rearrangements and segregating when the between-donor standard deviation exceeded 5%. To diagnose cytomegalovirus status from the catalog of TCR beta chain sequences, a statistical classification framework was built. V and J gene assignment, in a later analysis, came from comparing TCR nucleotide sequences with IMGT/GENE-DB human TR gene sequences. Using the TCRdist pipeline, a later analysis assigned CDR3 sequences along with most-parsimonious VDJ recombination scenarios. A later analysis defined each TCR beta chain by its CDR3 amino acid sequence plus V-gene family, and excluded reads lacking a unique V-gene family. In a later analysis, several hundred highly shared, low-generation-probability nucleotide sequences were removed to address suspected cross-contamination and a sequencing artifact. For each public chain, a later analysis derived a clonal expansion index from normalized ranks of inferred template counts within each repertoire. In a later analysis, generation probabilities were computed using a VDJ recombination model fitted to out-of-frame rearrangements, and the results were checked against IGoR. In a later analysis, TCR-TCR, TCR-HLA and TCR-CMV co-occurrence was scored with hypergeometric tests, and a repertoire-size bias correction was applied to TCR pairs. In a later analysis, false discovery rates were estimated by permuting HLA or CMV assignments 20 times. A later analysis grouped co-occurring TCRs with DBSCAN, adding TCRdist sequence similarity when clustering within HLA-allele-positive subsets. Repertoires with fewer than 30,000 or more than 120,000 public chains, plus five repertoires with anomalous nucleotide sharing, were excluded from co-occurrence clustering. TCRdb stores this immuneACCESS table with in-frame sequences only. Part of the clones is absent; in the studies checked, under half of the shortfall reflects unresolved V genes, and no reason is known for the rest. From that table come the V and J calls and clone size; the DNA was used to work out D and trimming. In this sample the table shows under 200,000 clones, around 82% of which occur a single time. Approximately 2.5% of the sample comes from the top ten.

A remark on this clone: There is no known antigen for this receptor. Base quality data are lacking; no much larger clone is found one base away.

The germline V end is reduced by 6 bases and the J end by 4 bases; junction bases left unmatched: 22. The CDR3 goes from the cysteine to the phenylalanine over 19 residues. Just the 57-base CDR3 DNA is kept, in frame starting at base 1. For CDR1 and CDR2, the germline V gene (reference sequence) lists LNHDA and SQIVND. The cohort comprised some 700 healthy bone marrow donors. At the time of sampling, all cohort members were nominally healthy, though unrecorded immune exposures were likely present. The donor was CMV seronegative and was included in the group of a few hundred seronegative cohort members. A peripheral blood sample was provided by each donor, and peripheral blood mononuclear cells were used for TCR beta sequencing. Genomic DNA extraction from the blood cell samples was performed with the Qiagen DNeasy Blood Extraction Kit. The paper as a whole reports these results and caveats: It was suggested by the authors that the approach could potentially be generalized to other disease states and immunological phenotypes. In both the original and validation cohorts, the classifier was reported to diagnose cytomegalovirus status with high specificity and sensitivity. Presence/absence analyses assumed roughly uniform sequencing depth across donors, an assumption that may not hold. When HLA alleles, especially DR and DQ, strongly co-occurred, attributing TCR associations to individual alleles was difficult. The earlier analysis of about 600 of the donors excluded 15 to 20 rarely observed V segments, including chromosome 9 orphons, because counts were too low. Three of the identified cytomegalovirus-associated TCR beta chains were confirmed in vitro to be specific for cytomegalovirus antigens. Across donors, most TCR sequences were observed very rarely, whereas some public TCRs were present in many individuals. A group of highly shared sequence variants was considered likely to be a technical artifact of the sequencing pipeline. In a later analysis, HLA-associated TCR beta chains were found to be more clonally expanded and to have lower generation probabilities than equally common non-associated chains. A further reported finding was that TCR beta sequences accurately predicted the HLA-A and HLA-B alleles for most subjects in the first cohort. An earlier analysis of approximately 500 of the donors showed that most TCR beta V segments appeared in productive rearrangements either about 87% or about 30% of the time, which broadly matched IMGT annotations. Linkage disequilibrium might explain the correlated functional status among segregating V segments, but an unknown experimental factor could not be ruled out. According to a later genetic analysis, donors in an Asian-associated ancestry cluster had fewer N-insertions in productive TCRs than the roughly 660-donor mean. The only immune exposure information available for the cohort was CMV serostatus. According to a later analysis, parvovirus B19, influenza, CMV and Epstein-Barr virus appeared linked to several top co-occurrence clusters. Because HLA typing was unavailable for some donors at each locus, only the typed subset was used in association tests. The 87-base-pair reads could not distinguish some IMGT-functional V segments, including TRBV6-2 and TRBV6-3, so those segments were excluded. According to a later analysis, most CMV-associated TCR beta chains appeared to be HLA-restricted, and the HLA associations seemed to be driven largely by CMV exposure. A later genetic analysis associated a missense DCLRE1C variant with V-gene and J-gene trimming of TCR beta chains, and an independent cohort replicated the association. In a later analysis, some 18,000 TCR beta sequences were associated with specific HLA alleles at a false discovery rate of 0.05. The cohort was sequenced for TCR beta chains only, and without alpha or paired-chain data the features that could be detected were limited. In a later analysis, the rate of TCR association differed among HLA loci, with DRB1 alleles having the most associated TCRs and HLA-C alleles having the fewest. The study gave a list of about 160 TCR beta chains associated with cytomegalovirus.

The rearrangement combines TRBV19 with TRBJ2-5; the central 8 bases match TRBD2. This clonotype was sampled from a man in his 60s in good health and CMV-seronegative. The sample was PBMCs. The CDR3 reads CASRMGATLVAGKAETQYF. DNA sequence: TGTGCCAGTAGAATGGGGGCCACGTTGGTAGCGGGAAAGGCAGAGACCCAGTACTTC.